A selection of T cell receptor beta chains follows, all from one sample in a study of blood T cell repertoires in COVID-19. Sequencing used immunoSEQ multiplex PCR; TCRdb keeps in-frame clones, though not all of them. The sample includes over 200,000 clones, around 90% seen only once; the top ten take roughly 3%. Material for sequencing was peripheral blood. The receptors originated from a man under 40 with COVID-19, enrolled during active disease. CDR3s include the opening cysteine and the closing phenylalanine or tryptophan. The order of the fields is V gene, J gene, D gene, clone size, CDR3 protein, CDR3 DNA. The D gene is left open where the match is weak. Size tells how often a clone was seen (once, few, many) or the class of an expanded clone, and some rows leave it out.

TRBV5-4,TRBJ2-7,TRBD1,-,CASSTGQGIIYEQYF,TGTGCCAGCAGCACGGGACAGGGTATAATCTACGAGCAGTACTTC
TRBV28,TRBJ1-3,TRBD1,-,CASSSTGVRNTIYF,TGTGCCAGCAGTTCTACAGGGGTAAGAAACACCATATATTTT
TRBV4-3,TRBJ1-2,TRBD1,-,CASSQDLAGGDYGYTF,TGCGCCAGCAGCCAAGATCTGGCAGGGGGCGACTATGGCTACACCTTC
TRBV3-1/TRBV3-2,TRBJ2-7,TRBD1,once,CASSLRTGAYEQYF,TGTGCCAGCAGCCTGAGGACAGGGGCCTACGAGCAGTACTTC
TRBV6-5,TRBJ1-5,-,-,CASSRKTGRNQPQHF,TGTGCCAGCAGTAGAAAAACAGGGCGCAATCAGCCCCAGCATTTT
TRBV28,TRBJ2-3,TRBD2,-,CASSVVLGAGGPDTQYF,TGTGCCAGCAGTGTTGTCCTCGGGGCGGGAGGGCCCGATACGCAGTATTTT
TRBV11-1,TRBJ2-3,-,-,CASSLVAGALTDTQYF,TGTGCCAGCAGCTTAGTAGCTGGGGCCCTCACAGATACGCAGTATTTT
TRBV21-1,TRBJ1-2,-,few,CASSKRSGQGDHGYTF,TGTGCCAGCAGCAAGAGGTCGGGACAGGGGGACCATGGCTACACCTTC
TRBV25-1,TRBJ1-4,-,-,CASSESRPVGEKLFF,TGTGCCAGCAGTGAATCTAGACCAGTAGGTGAAAAACTGTTTTTT
TRBV7-9,TRBJ1-1,TRBD1,-,CASSFSRTGANANTEAFF,TGTGCCAGCAGCTTTAGTAGGACAGGGGCGAATGCGAACACTGAAGCTTTCTTT
TRBV2,TRBJ1-1,TRBD1,-,CASRDRGGLNTEAFF,TGTGCCAGCAGGGACAGGGGAGGTTTAAACACTGAAGCTTTCTTT
TRBV6-5,TRBJ2-7,TRBD1,-,CASSYSTTGGYEQYF,TGTGCCAGCAGTTACTCGACGACAGGGGGCTACGAGCAGTACTTC
TRBV28,TRBJ2-7,TRBD1,-,CASSLPGQGTSYEQYF,TGTGCCAGCAGTTTACCGGGACAGGGGACCTCTTACGAGCAGTACTTC
TRBV19,TRBJ2-2,TRBD1,-,CASTSGTGPIGELFF,TGTGCCAGTACCTCCGGGACAGGCCCGATCGGGGAGCTGTTTTTT
TRBV19,TRBJ1-2,-,-,CASNGGGRSYGYTF,TGTGCCAGCAATGGGGGCGGACGCAGCTATGGCTACACCTTC
TRBV5-1,TRBJ2-3,TRBD2,-,CASSSSGRASDTQYF,TGCGCCAGCAGCTCTAGCGGGAGGGCCTCAGATACGCAGTATTTT
TRBV5-1,TRBJ1-1,-,-,CASSQDTEAFF,TGCGCCAGCAGCCAGGACACTGAAGCTTTCTTT
TRBV7-8,TRBJ1-1,-,-,CASSLGQLVSTLEAFF,TGTGCCAGCAGCTTAGGACAGCTCGTGTCTACCCTTGAAGCTTTCTTT
TRBV4-3,TRBJ2-2,TRBD2,-,CASSQDSGRAVDTGELFF,TGCGCCAGCAGCCAAGATTCTGGGAGGGCCGTGGACACCGGGGAGCTGTTTTTT
TRBV11-3,TRBJ2-4,-,-,CASSLDPLTGAKNIQYF,TGTGCCAGCAGCTTAGATCCCCTCACAGGGGCCAAAAACATTCAGTACTTC
TRBV24-1,TRBJ1-2,-,-,CATSDRRDGYTF,TGTGCCACCAGTGATCGCAGGGATGGCTACACCTTC
TRBV2,TRBJ1-2,TRBD1,-,CASSQGATGANYGYTF,TGTGCCAGCAGCCAGGGGGCGACAGGAGCTAACTATGGCTACACCTTC
TRBV5-1,TRBJ1-1,TRBD1,-,CASSLLRQGNTEAFF,TGCGCCAGCAGCTTGCTGCGACAGGGGAACACTGAAGCTTTCTTT
TRBV12-5,TRBJ2-2,-,-,CASGLPRVNTGELFF,TGTGCTAGTGGTTTGCCTCGTGTGAACACCGGGGAGCTGTTTTTT
TRBV6-5,TRBJ1-2,TRBD1,-,CASSRDSELNYGYTF,TGTGCCAGCAGTAGGGACAGCGAACTAAACTATGGCTACACCTTC
TRBV24-1,TRBJ2-2,TRBD1,-,CATSAGDRAHTGELFF,TGTGCCACCAGTGCAGGGGACAGGGCTCATACCGGGGAGCTGTTTTTT
TRBV28,TRBJ1-3,-,-,CASSLGGTGNTIYF,TGTGCCAGCAGTTTGGGGGGGACAGGAAACACCATATATTTT
TRBV21-1,TRBJ1-1,-,-,CASRTGGNTEAFF,TGTGCCAGCAGGACGGGAGGGAACACTGAAGCTTTCTTT
TRBV11-3,TRBJ2-2,-,-,CASSFHRANTGELFF,TGTGCCAGCAGTTTCCACAGGGCCAACACCGGGGAGCTGTTTTTT
TRBV24-1,TRBJ2-5,TRBD1,-,CATSDVGQGMETQYF,TGTGCCACCAGTGATGTAGGACAGGGTATGGAGACCCAGTACTTC
TRBV3-1/TRBV3-2,TRBJ2-5,TRBD2,-,CASSQPPSFSTSGGPETQYF,TGTGCCAGCAGCCAACCTCCCTCCTTTTCGACTAGCGGGGGCCCAGAGACCCAGTACTTC
TRBV18,TRBJ2-1,-,-,CASSPLPSIYNEQFF,TGTGCCAGCTCACCACTCCCTAGTATCTACAATGAGCAGTTCTTC
TRBV7-7,TRBJ1-1,-,-,CASSLGQGTEAFF,TGTGCCAGCAGCTTAGGCCAGGGGACTGAAGCTTTCTTT
TRBV28,TRBJ1-2,-,-,CASRSRDYGYTF,TGTGCCAGCAGGTCCAGGGACTATGGCTACACCTTC
TRBV9,TRBJ1-3,TRBD1,once,CASSVEGQGVSGNTIYF,TGTGCCAGCAGCGTAGAGGGACAGGGGGTCTCTGGAAACACCATATATTTT
TRBV11-2,TRBJ1-2,TRBD1,-,CASSLVGGGDYGYTF,TGTGCCAGCAGCTTAGTTGGAGGGGGCGACTATGGCTACACCTTC
TRBV28,TRBJ2-7,TRBD2,-,CASSFGLAGVPEQYF,TGTGCCAGCAGTTTCGGACTAGCGGGAGTTCCCGAGCAGTACTTC
TRBV5-1,TRBJ1-1,-,-,CASSSGQPNTEAFF,TGCGCCAGCAGCTCCGGACAACCGAACACTGAAGCTTTCTTT
TRBV5-1,TRBJ2-2,TRBD1,once,CASSSPRQGIRELFF,TGCGCCAGCAGCTCTCCCCGACAGGGGATCAGGGAGCTGTTTTTT
TRBV18,TRBJ1-3,-,-,CASSPVSSGDSGNTIYF,TGTGCCAGCTCACCCGTTTCTTCGGGGGACTCTGGAAACACCATATATTTT
TRBV4-2,TRBJ2-3,-,-,CASRGDTDTQYF,TGTGCCAGCAGGGGCGACACAGATACGCAGTATTTT
TRBV5-5,TRBJ2-7,-,-,CASSLGDYEQYF,TGTGCCAGCAGCTTGGGAGACTACGAGCAGTACTTC
TRBV5-1,TRBJ1-1,-,-,CASSPTTNTEAFF,TGCGCCAGCAGCCCGACAACCAACACTGAAGCTTTCTTT
TRBV7-9,TRBJ2-1,-,-,CASSLDSYNEQFF,TGTGCCAGCAGCTTAGACAGTTACAATGAGCAGTTCTTC
TRBV30,TRBJ2-7,TRBD2,-,CAWSVISGGSEQYF,TGTGCCTGGAGTGTCATTAGCGGGGGGTCCGAGCAGTACTTC
TRBV9,TRBJ2-3,-,-,CASSVVGAPTDTQYF,TGTGCCAGCAGCGTAGTGGGAGCTCCTACAGATACGCAGTATTTT
TRBV11-2,TRBJ2-1,TRBD2,-,CASSLEAGTTYNEQFF,TGTGCCAGCAGCTTAGAGGCCGGGACTACATACAATGAGCAGTTCTTC
TRBV11-3,TRBJ2-7,-,-,CASSLRGHPYEQYF,TGTGCCAGCAGCTTAAGGGGACACCCGTACGAGCAGTACTTC
TRBV19,TRBJ1-2,-,-,CASRPTTGNYGYTF,TGTGCCAGTAGACCGACGACGGGTAACTATGGCTACACCTTC
TRBV19,TRBJ2-5,TRBD2,-,CASSARLAFETQYF,TGTGCCAGTAGTGCCAGACTAGCTTTTGAGACCCAGTACTTC
TRBV19,TRBJ2-1,TRBD1,-,CASSMDGTGFNEQFF,TGTGCCAGTAGTATGGATGGGACAGGATTTAATGAGCAGTTCTTC
TRBV21-1,TRBJ1-5,-,-,CASSRDSLNQPQHF,TGTGCCAGCAGCCGGGACAGTCTCAATCAGCCCCAGCATTTT
TRBV10-3,TRBJ2-1,TRBD2,once,CAISDPGLAANNEQFF,TGTGCCATCAGTGATCCGGGACTAGCGGCTAACAATGAGCAGTTCTTC